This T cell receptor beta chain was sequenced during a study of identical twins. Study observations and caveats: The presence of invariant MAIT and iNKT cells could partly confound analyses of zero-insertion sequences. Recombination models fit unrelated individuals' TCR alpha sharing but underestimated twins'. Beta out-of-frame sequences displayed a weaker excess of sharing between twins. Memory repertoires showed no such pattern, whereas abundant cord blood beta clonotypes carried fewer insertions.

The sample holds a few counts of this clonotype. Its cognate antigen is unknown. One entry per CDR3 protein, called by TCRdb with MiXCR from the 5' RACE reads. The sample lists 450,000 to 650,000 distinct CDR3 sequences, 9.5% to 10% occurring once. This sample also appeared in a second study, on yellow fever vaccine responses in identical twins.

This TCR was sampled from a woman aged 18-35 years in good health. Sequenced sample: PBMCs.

CDR3 sequence reads: CAGTSGTHPGNEQFF. CDR3 in DNA: TGTGCCGGGACTAGCGGAACCCATCCGGGTAATGAGCAGTTCTTC. V and J are TRBV7-8 and TRBJ2-1; 11 bases match TRBD2. Germline CDR1 reads SGHVS; CDR2 reads FQNEAQ. V lost 11 bases, J lost 7 bases, and 13 bases stayed unmatched. The CDR3 loop spans 15 amino acids.